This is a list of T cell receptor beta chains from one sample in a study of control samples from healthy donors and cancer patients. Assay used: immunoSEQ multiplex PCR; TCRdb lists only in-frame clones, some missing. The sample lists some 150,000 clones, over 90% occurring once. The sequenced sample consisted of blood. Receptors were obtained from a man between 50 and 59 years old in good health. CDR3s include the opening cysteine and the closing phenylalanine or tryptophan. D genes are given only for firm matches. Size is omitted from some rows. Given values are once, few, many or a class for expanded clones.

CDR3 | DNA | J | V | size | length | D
CASRTGTARNQPQHF | TGTGCCAGCAGAACGGGGACAGCTCGCAATCAGCCCCAGCATTTT | TRBJ1-5 | TRBV2 | - | 15 | TRBD1
CASSWDRLEGYTF | TGTGCCAGCAGCTGGGACAGGCTTGAAGGCTACACCTTC | TRBJ1-2 | TRBV5-5 | - | 13 | TRBD1
CASSPDGGNAEAFF | TGTGCCAGCTCACCGGACGGGGGGAACGCTGAAGCTTTCTTT | TRBJ1-1 | TRBV18 | - | 14 | -
CASSLGVTSGRGETQYF | TGTGCCAGCAGTTTAGGCGTGACTAGCGGGAGAGGAGAGACCCAGTACTTC | TRBJ2-5 | TRBV28 | - | 17 | TRBD2
CASSRRTSGQLAKNIQYF | TGTGCCAGCTCACGAAGGACTAGCGGGCAACTAGCCAAAAACATTCAGTACTTC | TRBJ2-4 | TRBV18 | few | 18 | TRBD2
CASSGSYYNEQFF | TGCGCCAGCAGCGGGAGTTACTACAATGAGCAGTTCTTC | TRBJ2-1 | TRBV10-1 | once | 13 | -
CASNGQSASYGYTF | TGTGCCAGCAATGGACAGTCAGCATCGTATGGCTACACCTTC | TRBJ1-2 | TRBV2 | - | 14 | -
CASSHAAVDPVTQYF | TGTGCCAGCTCCCACGCCGCGGTCGACCCGGTTACGCAGTATTTT | TRBJ2-3 | TRBV6-5 | - | 15 | -
CATRPHTNNEQFF | TGTGCCACCCGCCCTCACACGAACAATGAGCAGTTCTTC | TRBJ2-1 | TRBV27 | - | 13 | -
CASSLSGTRNEQFF | TGCGCCAGCAGCTTGAGCGGGACCCGCAATGAGCAGTTCTTC | TRBJ2-1 | TRBV5-1 | - | 14 | TRBD2
CASSLGRLLTYEQYF | TGTGCCAGCAGCTTAGGGCGACTTCTAACCTACGAGCAGTACTTC | TRBJ2-7 | TRBV11-2 | - | 15 | -
CSASRGGDTQYF | TGCAGTGCTAGTCGGGGCGGAGATACGCAGTATTTT | TRBJ2-3 | TRBV20-1 | - | 12 | -
CASSRAVGTPDTQYF | TGCGCCAGCAGTCGAGCGGTAGGGACGCCAGATACGCAGTATTTT | TRBJ2-3 | TRBV10-2 | - | 15 | -
CASRKGGFGQGSDSNQPQHF | TGTGCCAGTAGAAAAGGGGGCTTCGGACAGGGGTCAGATAGCAATCAGCCCCAGCATTTT | TRBJ1-5 | TRBV19 | - | 20 | TRBD1
CASSSLRDRGLF | TGTGCCAGCAGTTCACTCCGGGACAGGGGCCTCTTC | TRBJ2-1 | TRBV28 | - | 12 | TRBD1